The next 30 T cell receptor beta chains were all read from a single sample in a study of shared T cell receptors in the human thymus. Sequencing was performed with immunoSEQ multiplex PCR; in TCRdb, only in-frame clones are kept and a portion is missing. The sample contains 630,000 or so clones, around 87% of which appear only once. These data were likewise used in another study, on human thymus T cells.

Sequencing input: thymocytes. The receptors come from a boy younger than two with a congenital heart defect.

The chain employs TRBV5-1 and TRBJ2-7; D gene ambiguous. CDR3 length: 15 residues. V was trimmed by 8 bases and J by 3 bases, leaving 21 bases between them. Germline values: CDR1 SGHRS, CDR2 YFSETQ. The CDR3 DNA sequence: TGCGCCAGTACCCCTAGTGTCTTCGGCGTCTACGAGCAGTACTTC. This codes for CASTPSVFGVYEQYF. The variable domain in full, completed from reference TRBV5-1 and TRBJ2-7, reads KAGVTQTPRYLIKTRGQQVTLSCSPISGHRSVSWYQQTPGQGLQFLFEYFSETQRNKGNFPGRFSGRQFSNSRSEMNVSTLELGDSALYLCASTPSVFGVYEQYFGPGTRLTVT.

This chain joins TRBV6-5 and TRBJ1-1; TRBD1 might be the D (6 bases). This CDR3 is built from 14 residues. Germline CDR1 is MNHEY and CDR2 is SVGAGI. Trimming left V 4 bases short and J 1 base short, with 10 bases between. The CDR3 loop is CASSSGDGNTEAFF. DNA of the CDR3: TGTGCCAGCAGTTCAGGGGATGGGAACACTGAAGCTTTCTTT.

This clone was recorded once. The V and J genes are TRBV19 and TRBJ1-5, with 9 bases matching TRBD1. The germline CDR1 and CDR2 sequences are LNHDA and SQIVND (reference sequence). The CDR3 is 16 amino acids. Losses at the gene ends were 4 bases for V and 4 bases for J; bases not matched to a gene: 8. The CDR3: CASSTRGTGWNQPQHF. The CDR3 nucleotides read TGTGCCAGTAGTACCCGTGGGACAGGGTGGAATCAGCCCCAGCATTTT.

This clone appeared once. This chain connects TRBV6-5 to TRBJ2-5; possibly TRBD2 for D (5 bases). CDR3 length: 15 residues. V was trimmed by 6 bases and J by 5 bases, leaving 19 bases between them. Germline V gene data show CDR1 as MNHEY and CDR2 as SVGAGI. Written as DNA, the CDR3 is TGTGCCAGCAGCCAACCCGGGGTACTTGGGGAGACCCAGTACTTC. Protein: CASSQPGVLGETQYF.

V gene TRBV5-5 combines with J gene TRBJ2-2; no clear D. The V end lost 0 bases, the J end lost 5 bases, and 17 bases lay between the germline ends. The germline gives CDR1 SGHKS, CDR2 YYEKEE (reference sequence). The CDR3 is 17 amino acids. CDR3 DNA sequence: TGTGCCAGCAGCTTGGCCCTAGGTAGAAACGGGACCGGGGAGCTGTTTTTT. Amino acids: CASSLALGRNGTGELFF.

The V and J genes are TRBV7-6 and TRBJ2-4, with 11 nucleotides matching TRBD2. The J segment lost 1 base and the V segment lost 5 bases, leaving 16 bases of the junction unmatched. The length of the CDR3 is 20 residues. CDR1 and CDR2 (germline): SGHVS, FNYEAQ. The CDR3 DNA reads as TGTGCCAGCAGCCCCATGCCTAGCGGGAGGTGGAGGGTGGCCAAAAACATTCAGTACTTC. Amino acids: CASSPMPSGRWRVAKNIQYF.

The chain recombines TRBV6-5 with TRBJ2-7, with 8 bases matching TRBD1. The V gene end was trimmed by 3 bases and the J gene end by 6 bases; junction bases not matched to a gene: 10. The CDR3 runs to 15 residues. CDR1 is MNHEY, CDR2 SVGAGI, per germline. The CDR3 sequence: CASSYSGQGAIEQYF. The CDR3 bases are TGTGCCAGCAGTTATTCTGGTCAGGGGGCGATCGAGCAGTACTTC.

About this clone: Other DNA sequences within the sample encode an identical CDR3. V is TRBV5-1 and J is TRBJ1-5; D possibly corresponds to TRBD1 (5 bases). Germline loops: CDR1 SGHRS, CDR2 YFSETQ. This CDR3 spans 14 amino acids. Trimming left V 2 bases short and J 7 bases short, with 13 bases between. In DNA form, the CDR3 reads TGCGCCAGCAGCTTAGGGCAGGGAGGCCAGCCCCAGCATTTT. Translated: CASSLGQGGQPQHF. The complete variable domain, with remaining parts taken from reference TRBV5-1 and TRBJ1-5, reads KAGVTQTPRYLIKTRGQQVTLSCSPISGHRSVSWYQQTPGQGLQFLFEYFSETQRNKGNFPGRFSGRQFSNSRSEMNVSTLELGDSALYLCASSLGQGGQPQHFGDGTRLSIL.

The gene calls are TRBV2 and TRBJ1-5, with a tentative D call TRBD1 (5 bases). CDR1 and CDR2 from the germline V gene are SNHLY and FYNNEI. The V end was cut by 4 bases, the J end by 3 bases, with 13 bases between. This CDR3 region has 15 residues. The chain's CDR3 is CASSGLGTTNQPQHF. Here the CDR3 DNA reads TGTGCCAGCAGTGGATTGGGGACTACCAATCAGCCCCAGCATTTT.

The gene calls are TRBV6-6 and TRBJ1-1; the D is unclear. This CDR3 region has 12 residues. Germline-derived CDR1 and CDR2 are MNHNY and SVGAGI (reference sequence). V was pared by 6 bases and J by 1 base, with 6 bases between. The DNA of the CDR3 is TGTGCCAGCAGCCCCAGGAACACTGAAGCTTTCTTT. Translating gives CASSPRNTEAFF.

This chain joins TRBV28 and TRBJ1-5; 9 bases match TRBD1. The CDR3 has 16 residues. The V segment lost 7 bases and the J segment 3 bases; nucleotides outside the gene matches: 10. CDR1 and CDR2 (germline): MDHEN, SYDVKM. The CDR3 here is CASTGDRVVHNQPQHF. Written as DNA, the CDR3 is TGTGCCAGCACCGGGGACAGGGTCGTACACAATCAGCCCCAGCATTTT.

The CDR3 here is CASSSQGVELGAYEQYF. The DNA of the CDR3 is TGTGCCAGCAGCTCGCAGGGGGTGGAACTAGGGGCCTACGAGCAGTACTTC. The chain has TRBV7-9 and TRBJ2-7, with 7 bases lining up with TRBD1. This CDR3 spans 17 amino acids. Germline lookup yields CDR1 SEHNR and CDR2 FQNEAQ (reference sequence). Trimming at V came to 4 bases and at J to 2 bases, leaving 14 bases not matched to a gene. The full variable domain, completed using reference TRBV7-9 and TRBJ2-7, is DTGVSQNPRHKITKRGQNVTFRCDPISEHNRLYWYRQTLGQGPEFLTYFQNEAQLEKSRLLSDRFSAERPKGSFSTLEIQRTEQGDSAMYLCASSSQGVELGAYEQYFGPGTRLTVT.

This sequence joins TRBV5-8 and TRBJ1-3, with D perhaps TRBD1 (6 bases). Trimming left V 0 bases short and J 0 bases short, with 16 bases between. The germline V gene has CDR1 SGHTS and CDR2 YDEGEE. The CDR3 runs 18 residues. CDR3 in amino acids: CASSLATGGWNSGNTIYF. The DNA for the CDR3 is TGTGCCAGCAGCTTGGCGACAGGCGGGTGGAACTCTGGAAACACCATATATTTT.

The genes are TRBV12-5 and TRBJ2-7; 9 bases line up with TRBD1. The trim removed 7 bases at V and 3 bases at J, leaving 7 bases unmatched. Looked up from germline, CDR1 is LGHNT and CDR2 is FRNRAP. The CDR3 contains 14 residues. CDR3 sequence reads: CASVPDRGDYEQYF. The CDR3 DNA reads as TGTGCTAGTGTCCCGGACAGGGGAGACTACGAGCAGTACTTC.

The rearrangement uses TRBV5-4 and TRBJ2-5, with 9 bases identical to TRBD2. J lost 1 base, V lost 2 bases, and 12 bases had no gene match. CDR1 SGHNT and CDR2 YYREEE come from the germline V gene (reference sequence). The CDR3 has 18 amino acids. CDR3 protein: CASSFRSSGSFFQETQYF. As DNA, the CDR3 is TGTGCCAGCAGCTTCCGGAGTAGCGGGAGTTTCTTCCAAGAGACCCAGTACTTC.

The V and J genes are TRBV5-8 and TRBJ1-6, with unresolved D. The germline V and J ends were trimmed by 0 bases and 0 bases, with 10 bases remaining between them. In germline, CDR1 is SGHTS, CDR2 YDEGEE. This CDR3 has 17 residues. In DNA, the CDR3 is TGTGCCAGCAGCTTGGGCCTCGGGAGCTCCTATAATTCACCCCTCCACTTT. Residues: CASSLGLGSSYNSPLHF. The full variable domain, in which reference TRBV5-8 and TRBJ1-6 provide the parts outside the CDR3, is EAGVTQSPTHLIKTRGQQATLRCSPISGHTSVYWYQQALGLGLQFLLWYDEGEERNRGNFPPRFSGRQFPNYSSELNVNALELEDSALYLCASSLGLGSSYNSPLHFGNGTRLTVT.

The chain employs TRBV27 and TRBJ2-5, with D perhaps TRBD1 (5 bases). The CDR3 runs 13 residues. The V gene lost 6 bases and the J gene lost 5 bases, with 13 bases spanning the gap. Germline V gives CDR1 MNHEY, CDR2 SMNVEV (reference sequence). The CDR3 reads CASSRAGNETQYF. CDR3 nucleotides: TGTGCCAGCAGCCGGGCAGGGAATGAGACCCAGTACTTC.

The count of this clone is one. The chain carries TRBV15 and TRBJ2-7, with 14 bases aligning to TRBD2. The germline gives CDR1 LNHNV, CDR2 YYDKDF (reference sequence). The CDR3 totals 17 residues. Unmatched junction bases numbered 12, after V lost 4 bases and J lost 7 bases. The CDR3 reads CATSISSRLAGGSEQYF. As DNA, the CDR3 is TGTGCCACCAGCATATCCTCGAGACTAGCGGGAGGGTCGGAGCAGTACTTC.

The chain employs TRBV5-5 and TRBJ2-3, with 13 positions matching TRBD2. The CDR3 is made up of 19 amino acids. Trimming removed 1 base from V and 6 bases from J; junction bases left unmatched: 14. Germline CDR1 reads SGHKS; CDR2 reads YYEKEE (reference sequence). The chain's CDR3 is CASSLSTSGGAFIIDTQYF. In DNA, the CDR3 is TGTGCCAGCAGCTTGAGTACTAGCGGGGGGGCTTTTATTATTGATACGCAGTATTTT. The full variable domain, its missing parts supplied by reference TRBV5-5 and TRBJ2-3, is DAGVTQSPTHLIKTRGQQVTLRCSPISGHKSVSWYQQVLGQGPQFIFQYYEKEERGRGNFPDRFSARQFPNYSSELNVNALLLGDSALYLCASSLSTSGGAFIIDTQYFGPGTRLTVL.

CDR3: CSVGGRVDSYEQYF. The DNA for the CDR3 is TGCAGCGTTGGCGGCAGGGTAGATTCCTACGAGCAGTACTTC. The gene calls are TRBV29-1 and TRBJ2-7; a possible D gene is TRBD1 (5 bases). V gave up 4 bases and J gave up 1 base, with 14 bases separating them. Germline lookup yields CDR1 SQVTM and CDR2 ANQGSEA. The length of the CDR3 is 14 residues.

About this clone: This CDR3 is also generated by other DNA sequences in the sample. V gene TRBV19 combines with J gene TRBJ1-1; 9 nucleotides agree with TRBD1. CDR1 is LNHDA, CDR2 SQIVND, per germline (reference sequence). V gave up 3 bases and J gave up 1 base; unmatched junction bases: 3. The CDR3 has 15 amino acids. The CDR3 loop reads CASSITGQGNTEAFF. DNA of the CDR3: TGTGCCAGTAGTATTACGGGACAGGGGAACACTGAAGCTTTCTTT.

The chain's CDR3 is CAIMDSYTYEQYF. For the CDR3, the DNA is TGTGCCATCATGGACAGCTATACCTACGAGCAGTACTTC. This rearrangement joins TRBV10-3 to TRBJ2-7; possible D gene TRBD1, 6 bases. This CDR3 is 13 amino acids long. CDR1 and CDR2 (germline): ENHRY, SYGVKD. Trimming removed 7 bases at V and 2 bases at J, with 12 bases between.

This chain connects TRBV19 to TRBJ1-1; D ambiguous. This CDR3 contains 14 residues. V lost 5 bases, J lost 4 bases, and 14 bases lay in between. Germline V CDR1 and CDR2: LNHDA, SQIVND (reference sequence). CDR3 sequence reads: CASSREWSGTEAFF. In DNA, the CDR3 is TGTGCCAGTAGTCGGGAGTGGAGTGGCACTGAAGCTTTCTTT.

The chain has TRBV11-2 and TRBJ1-2; 7 nucleotides line up with TRBD1. Per the germline V gene, CDR1 is SGHAT and CDR2 is FQNNGV. The junction had 5 bases not matched to a gene; V was cut back by 3 bases and J by 1 base. The CDR3 is 15 residues long. The CDR3 is CASSFRDSFNYGYTF. The CDR3 region has the DNA TGTGCCAGCAGCTTCCGGGACAGCTTTAACTATGGCTACACCTTC.

The chain has TRBV9 and TRBJ2-1; 10 bases fit TRBD2. CDR3 length: 17 residues. Germline V gene sequence: CDR1 SGDLS, CDR2 YYNGEE. Trimming took 0 bases from V and 4 from J; bases not matched to a gene: 7. The CDR3 coding sequence is TGTGCCAGCAGCGTAGCGGCTAGCGGGGGCCATTACAATGAGCAGTTCTTC. Amino acids: CASSVAASGGHYNEQFF.

The rearrangement joins TRBV27 to TRBJ2-3, with D possibly being TRBD1 (5 bases). Trimming shortened V by 7 bases and J by 3 bases, and 5 bases separated the two germline ends. The CDR3 runs 11 residues. CDR1 and CDR2 from the germline V gene are MNHEY and SMNVEV (reference sequence). CDR3 sequence: CASKGTDTQYF. CDR3 coding DNA: TGTGCCAGCAAGGGGACAGATACGCAGTATTTT.

The table lists this clone with a few counts. The rearrangement links TRBV7-2 to TRBJ1-2; 7 bases line up with TRBD1. This CDR3 has 15 residues. Germline trimming cut 1 base from V and 3 bases from J; bases unmatched to any gene: 5. Germline CDR1 SGHTA, CDR2 FQGNSA. CDR3 protein: CASSLGLDRDYGYTF. The CDR3 nucleotides read TGTGCCAGCAGCTTAGGCTTAGACAGGGACTATGGCTACACCTTC. Filled out from reference TRBV7-2 and TRBJ1-2, the complete variable domain reads GAGVSQSPSNKVTEKGKDVELRCDPISGHTALYWYRQSLGQGLEFLIYFQGNSAPDKSGLPSDRFSAERTGGSVSTLTIQRTQQEDSAVYLCASSLGLDRDYGYTFGSGTRLTVV.

The rearrangement links TRBV6-1 to TRBJ2-5; the match to TRBD2 covers 7 bases. V lost 1 base and J lost 10; bases outside the gene matches: 12. The CDR3 spans 15 residues. In germline, CDR1 is MNHNS, CDR2 SASEGT. The CDR3 region is CASSEVELATAGQYF. The CDR3 DNA reads TGTGCCAGCAGTGAAGTGGAACTAGCGACTGCGGGCCAGTACTTC.

This clone showed up just once. This rearrangement joins TRBV7-2 to TRBJ2-5, with a possible D match to TRBD2 (7 bases). This CDR3 region has 14 residues. CDR1 SGHTA and CDR2 FQGNSA come from the germline V gene. The V and J ends lost 4 bases and 5 bases respectively, with 14 bases between them. The CDR3 region is CASSSLGGRETQYF. CDR3 sequence (DNA): TGTGCCAGCAGCTCACTGGGGGGGCGGGAGACCCAGTACTTC.

The J gene is TRBJ2-1, the V gene TRBV11-2; 9 nucleotides line up with TRBD2. The germline V gene encodes CDR1 SGHAT and CDR2 FQNNGV. The CDR3 spans 20 residues. The V segment lost 0 bases and the J segment 3 bases; nucleotides outside the gene matches: 15. The CDR3 coding sequence is TGTGCCAGCAGCTTAGAAGGATTTAGCGGGAGTACAGCCTACTACAATGAGCAGTTCTTC. Translated: CASSLEGFSGSTAYYNEQFF.